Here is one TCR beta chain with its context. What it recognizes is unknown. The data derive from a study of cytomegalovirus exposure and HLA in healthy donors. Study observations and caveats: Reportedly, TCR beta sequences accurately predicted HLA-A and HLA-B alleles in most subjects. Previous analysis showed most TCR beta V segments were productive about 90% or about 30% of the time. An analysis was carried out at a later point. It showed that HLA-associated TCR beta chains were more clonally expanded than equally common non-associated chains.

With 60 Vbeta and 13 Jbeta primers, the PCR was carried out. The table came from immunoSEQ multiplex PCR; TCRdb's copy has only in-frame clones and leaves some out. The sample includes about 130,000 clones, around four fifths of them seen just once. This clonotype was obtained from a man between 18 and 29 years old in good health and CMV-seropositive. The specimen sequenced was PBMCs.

The CDR3 loop is CASSKGRPQNEQYF. CDR3 nucleotide sequence: TGTGCCAGCAGCAAAGGGAGGCCCCAGAACGAGCAGTACTTC. The chain has TRBV21-1 and TRBJ2-7; the listed D gene, TRBD2, was not tested against the DNA. TRBV21-1 is a pseudogene segment. The CDR3 spans 14 residues.